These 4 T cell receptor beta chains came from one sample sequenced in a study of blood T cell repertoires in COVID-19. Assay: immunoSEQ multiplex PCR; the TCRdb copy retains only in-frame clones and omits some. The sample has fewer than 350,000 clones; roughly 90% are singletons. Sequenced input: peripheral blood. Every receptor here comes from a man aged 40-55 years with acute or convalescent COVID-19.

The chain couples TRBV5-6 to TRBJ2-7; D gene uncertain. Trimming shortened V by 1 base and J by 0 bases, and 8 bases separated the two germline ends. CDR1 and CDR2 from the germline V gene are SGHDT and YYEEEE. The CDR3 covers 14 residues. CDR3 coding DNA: TGTGCCAGCAGCTTGTGGCAGTACTCCTACGAGCAGTACTTC. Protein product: CASSLWQYSYEQYF. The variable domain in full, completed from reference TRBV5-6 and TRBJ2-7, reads DAGVTQSPTHLIKTRGQQVTLRCSPKSGHDTVSWYQQALGQGPQFIFQYYEEEERQRGNFPDRFSGHQFPNYSSELNVNALLLGDSALYLCASSLWQYSYEQYFGPGTRLTVT.

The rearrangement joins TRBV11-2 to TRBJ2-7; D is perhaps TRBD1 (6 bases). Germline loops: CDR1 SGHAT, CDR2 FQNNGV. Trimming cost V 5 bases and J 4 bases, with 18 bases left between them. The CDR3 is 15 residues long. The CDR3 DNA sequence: TGTGCCAGCAGCCGCTCACTGGACAGCCAATACGAGCAGTACTTC. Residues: CASSRSLDSQYEQYF.

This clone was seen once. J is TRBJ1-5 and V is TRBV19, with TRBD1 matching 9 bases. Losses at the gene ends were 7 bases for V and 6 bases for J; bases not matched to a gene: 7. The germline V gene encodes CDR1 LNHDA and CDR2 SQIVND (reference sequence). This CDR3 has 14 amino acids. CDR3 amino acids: CASKDRGIIQPQHF. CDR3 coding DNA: TGTGCCAGTAAGGACAGGGGTATTATTCAGCCCCAGCATTTT.

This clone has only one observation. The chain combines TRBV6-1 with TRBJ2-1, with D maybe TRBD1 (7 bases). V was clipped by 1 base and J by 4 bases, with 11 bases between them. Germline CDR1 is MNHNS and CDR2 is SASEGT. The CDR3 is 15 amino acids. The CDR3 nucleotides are TGTGCCAGCAGTGAAGGCAGGGGGGAATACAATGAGCAGTTCTTC. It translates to CASSEGRGEYNEQFF.